This is a list of T cell receptor beta chains from one sample in a study of beta chain features in type 1 diabetes. Here immunoSEQ multiplex PCR was the method, and the copy in TCRdb shows in-frame clones only, minus some. The table has about 340,000 clones, roughly 8% seen once. The source material was central memory CD4+ T cells from blood. These receptors originate from a woman under 30 in good health. Both conserved end residues are part of each CDR3. D genes are given only for firm matches. The listing skips clone size in some rows; elsewhere it reads once, few, many or a size class.

>TRBV5-4|TRBJ2-7|.|.
TGTGCCAGCAGCACGAAACAGGGTTCCTACGAGCAGTACTTC
CASSTKQGSYEQYF
>TRBV9|TRBJ2-2|TRBD1|.
TGTGCCAGCAGCATCTTCGAGGGGGGACAGGGGTACCCCGGGGAGCTGTTTTTT
CASSIFEGGQGYPGELFF
>TRBV6-1|TRBJ2-7|TRBD1|.
TGTGCCAGCAGAGACCGGACAGGGGGCAACTACGAGCAGTACTTC
CASRDRTGGNYEQYF
>TRBV27|TRBJ1-2|.|few
TGTGCCAGCAGTTTGAATGGGGGCGGGGGCTACACCTTC
CASSLNGGGGYTF
>TRBV6-5|TRBJ2-3|TRBD1|.
TGTGCCAGCAGGGGACAGGGCGCAGATACGCAGTATTTT
CASRGQGADTQYF
>TRBV2|TRBJ2-5|.|few
TGTGCCAGCAGTGACCGGCGCAAACAAGAGACCCAGTACTTC
CASSDRRKQETQYF
>TRBV11-2|TRBJ2-3|.|few
TGTGCCAGCAGCCCCATTCAACAGGGAGATACGCAGTATTTT
CASSPIQQGDTQYF
>TRBV5-1|TRBJ2-1|.|.
TGCGCCAGCAACCGGGACGCCTATAATGAGCAGTTCTTC
CASNRDAYNEQFF
>TRBV5-4|TRBJ2-1|.|few
TGTGCCAGCAGCTCGGCGCGGGGATCCGATGAGCAGTTCTTC
CASSSARGSDEQFF
>TRBV6-5|TRBJ2-7|.|few
TGTGCCAGCAGCGGATCCCGCTCCTACGAGCAGTACTTC
CASSGSRSYEQYF
>TRBV9|TRBJ1-1|TRBD1|many
TGTGCCAGCAGCGTAGGGACAGGGGATACTGAAGCTTTCTTT
CASSVGTGDTEAFF
>TRBV6-5|TRBJ2-2|TRBD1|.
TGTGCCAGCAGTTGGGCCGGGACAGCTACCGGGGAGCTGTTTTTT
CASSWAGTATGELFF
>TRBV9|TRBJ1-1|.|.
TGTGCCAGCAGCGTAGAGGGGCGGGGAACTGAAGCTTTCTTT
CASSVEGRGTEAFF
>TRBV4-3|TRBJ2-1|TRBD1|few
TGCGCCAGCAGCCAAGCCGGGACAGGGATCTACAATGAGCAGTTCTTC
CASSQAGTGIYNEQFF
>TRBV11-1|TRBJ2-5|TRBD2|few
TGTGCCAGCAGCCTCCGGACTAGCGGGCAAGAGACCCAGTACTTC
CASSLRTSGQETQYF
>TRBV5-1|TRBJ1-3|.|many
TGCGCCAGCAGCGTAATGACACAGGGCCCTGGAAACACCATATATTTT
CASSVMTQGPGNTIYF
>TRBV4-3|TRBJ1-1|.|.
TGCGCCAGCAGCCAAGGAGTGGGCAGTGAAGCTTTCTTT
CASSQGVGSEAFF
>TRBV7-9|TRBJ2-2|TRBD1|few
TGTGCCAGCAGAAAGACAGGGTCGGCCGGGGAGCTGTTTTTT
CASRKTGSAGELFF
>TRBV7-9|TRBJ2-3|.|few
TGTGCCAGCAGCCCCAGGGCAATAAGCACAGATACGCAGTATTTT
CASSPRAISTDTQYF
>TRBV7-2|TRBJ2-7|.|many
TGTGCCAGCAGCTTAGGTAGCGCCTACGAGCAGTACTTC
CASSLGSAYEQYF
>TRBV7-9|TRBJ2-1|.|many
TGTGCCAACGGTCACGGTACAGGGTACAATGAGCAGTTCTTC
CANGHGTGYNEQFF
>TRBV14|TRBJ1-1|TRBD1|.
TGTGCCAGCAGCCCAAGAACAGGGGGCAGGAACACTGAAGCTTTCTTT
CASSPRTGGRNTEAFF
>TRBV5-4|TRBJ2-2|TRBD2|few
TGTGCCAGCAGCATGGGGCTCGGCGGGAGAGTCGGGGAGCTGTTTTTT
CASSMGLGGRVGELFF
>TRBV2|TRBJ2-1|.|few
TGTGCCAGCAGTGAAGGGTACTATGAGCAGTTCTTC
CASSEGYYEQFF
>TRBV6-5|TRBJ2-1|.|.
TGTGCCAGCAGTTACAATGAATACAATGAGCAGTTCTTC
CASSYNEYNEQFF
>TRBV10-3|TRBJ2-3|TRBD2|.
TGTGCCAGCAGGGGGACTAGCGGGACGGATACGCAGTATTTT
CASRGTSGTDTQYF
>TRBV14|TRBJ1-2|.|few
TGTGCCAGCAGCCAAAGAACAGGGAACTATGGCTACACCTTC
CASSQRTGNYGYTF
>TRBV4-1|TRBJ1-2|.|few
TGCGCCAGCAGCCAAGTAGGACAGCTTTATGGCTACACCTTC
CASSQVGQLYGYTF
>TRBV7-2|TRBJ2-1|TRBD2|many
TGTGCCAGCAGCCCGTTCGGGACTAAGGGATACAATGAGCAGTTCTTC
CASSPFGTKGYNEQFF
>TRBV5-6|TRBJ2-2|.|many
TGTGCCAGCAGCTTGGGACTCAAAGGAGGGGAGCTGTTTTTT
CASSLGLKGGELFF
>TRBV6-1|TRBJ1-2|.|few
TGTGCCAGCAGCGAAGCGGTGGTTTGGGGGGCGTGGAACTATGGCTACACCTTC
CASSEAVVWGAWNYGYTF
>TRBV2|TRBJ1-2|.|.
TGTGCCAGCAGTCAGAGGCGGGCACCTGGCTACACCTTC
CASSQRRAPGYTF
>TRBV29-1|TRBJ2-3|.|few
TGCAGCGTTGTGAACCCCGGAGATACGCAGTATTTT
CSVVNPGDTQYF
>TRBV7-2|TRBJ2-1|TRBD1|few
TGTGCCAGCAGCTTGGGACAGATCAATGAGCAGTTCTTC
CASSLGQINEQFF
>TRBV7-9|TRBJ2-7|TRBD2|many
TGTGCCAGCGGGAGGGGCTACGAGCAGTACTTC
CASGRGYEQYF
>TRBV11-2|TRBJ2-7|TRBD2|.
TGTGCCAGCAGCTTTGAAGTAGCGGGAGGAATCGAGCAGTACTTC
CASSFEVAGGIEQYF
>TRBV28|TRBJ2-7|TRBD1|many
TGTGCCAGCAGTTTCTTCTTCAGGGGGCGCTACGAGCAGTACTTC
CASSFFFRGRYEQYF
>TRBV4-2|TRBJ1-4|TRBD1|.
TGTGCCAGCAGCCAAGACGCCGGGACAGGGGGACGTGAAAAACTGTTTTTT
CASSQDAGTGGREKLFF
>TRBV14|TRBJ2-5|.|few
TGTGCCAGCAGCCAAGAATACAAGGTCTTGCGAGAGACCCAGTACTTC
CASSQEYKVLRETQYF
>TRBV5-6|TRBJ2-3|.|few
TGTGCCAGCAGCTTGGACAGGGGAGGGACAGATACGCAGTATTTT
CASSLDRGGTDTQYF
>TRBV9|TRBJ2-2|.|.
TGTGCCAGCAGCGTAGTGGGACAAACCACCGGGGAGCTGTTTTTT
CASSVVGQTTGELFF
>TRBV6-1|TRBJ1-1|TRBD1|few
TGTGCCAGCAGTGACAGGACAGGGACGAGGAACACTGAAGCTTTCTTT
CASSDRTGTRNTEAFF
>TRBV27|TRBJ1-1|TRBD1|.
TGTGCCAGCAGTCGAAAACCCGGGACAGGGACTGAAGCTTTCTTT
CASSRKPGTGTEAFF
>TRBV7-9|TRBJ1-4|.|.
TGTGCCAGCAGCTTAGGGGACTCAACTAATGAAAAACTGTTTTTT
CASSLGDSTNEKLFF
>TRBV7-3|TRBJ2-3|.|.
TGTGCCAGCAGCCCCCACTCTAGGGCGGTAGATACGCAGTATTTT
CASSPHSRAVDTQYF
>TRBV7-2|TRBJ2-4|.|.
TGTGCCAGCAGCTACGCTTCTAGGATGGGGTCTGACATTCAGTACTTC
CASSYASRMGSDIQYF
>TRBV28|TRBJ2-6|.|.
TGTGCCAGCAGTTTATTCATACAGGGTGGGGCCAACGTCCTGACTTTC
CASSLFIQGGANVLTF
>TRBV7-9|TRBJ1-1|.|few
TGTGCCAGCAGCTTAACGAGAACTGAAGCTTTCTTT
CASSLTRTEAFF
>TRBV5-6|TRBJ1-5|.|many
TGTGCCAGCAGCTCACAGGGAAATAGCAATCAGCCCCAGCATTTT
CASSSQGNSNQPQHF
>TRBV7-9|TRBJ2-7|.|.
TGTGCCGCAGAGACCGCCTACGAGCAGTACTTC
CAAETAYEQYF
>TRBV14|TRBJ2-2|.|.
TGTGCCAGCAGCCAAGAATACCGCACCGGGGAGCTGTTTTTT
CASSQEYRTGELFF
>TRBV4-2|TRBJ1-1|.|.
TGTGCCAGCAGTAGTCAAGGGACGCAGGACACTGAAGCTTTCTTT
CASSSQGTQDTEAFF
>TRBV28|TRBJ1-1|.|.
TGTGCCAGCAGTTTATTCTGGGGGGACACTGAAGCTTTCTTT
CASSLFWGDTEAFF
>TRBV29-1|TRBJ1-2|.|few
TGCAGCGCAACTATGGGGGACTATGGCTACACCTTC
CSATMGDYGYTF
>TRBV4-3|TRBJ2-1|TRBD2|.
TGCGCCAGCAGCCAAGAGCTGACTAGCGGGTACAATGAGCAGTTCTTC
CASSQELTSGYNEQFF
>TRBV18|TRBJ2-3|TRBD1|.
TGTGCCAGCTCACCACCCACCGGGACAGGGGCGGGAGATACGCAGTATTTT
CASSPPTGTGAGDTQYF